This T cell receptor (beta chain) was identified during a study of beta chain features in type 1 diabetes. General study findings and limits: All four CD4+ subsets of Type 1 diabetes patients contained TCRB CDR3s that were moderately but significantly shorter. More deletions and fewer insertions at VDJ junctions were found in patients with type 1 diabetes.

A remark on this clone: What it recognizes is unknown.

All of the isolated RNA was reverse transcribed, so expressed TCRB transcripts were sequenced. Clones were read by immunoSEQ multiplex PCR, and TCRdb kept only the in-frame ones, dropping some. The sample lists 900,000 or so clones, 17% occurring once. This clonotype was obtained from a woman aged 18-29 years in good health. Specimen: naive CD4+ T cells from blood.

The CDR3, as DNA: TGTGCCAGCAGTATCACAGGGGGCCTGAGTCAGCCCCAGCATTTT. This codes for CASSITGGLSQPQHF. This chain joins TRBV6-5 and TRBJ1-5, with 9 positions matching TRBD1. The ends lost 5 bases at V and 6 bases at J; junction bases unmatched: 8. The CDR3 consists of 15 residues. Looked up from germline, CDR1 is MNHEY and CDR2 is SVGAGI.